This T cell receptor (beta chain) was observed in a study of tumor-infiltrating lymphocytes in primary liver carcinoma. The authors made TCR beta cDNA from around 500 ng total RNA with a constant-region primer. What produced the TCR beta libraries was three nested multiplex PCR rounds using slightly modified ARM-PCR. TRBV1-TRBV30 forward primers paired with a C-beta reverse primer drove the first two PCR rounds, 10 cycles each. TCRdb processed the multiplex PCR reads anew with MiXCR; each CDR3 protein has one entry. This table has some 50,000 distinct CDR3 sequences, 60% to 85% appearing once. Study-level findings and limits: There were only about 8-25% of top clones found in all five tumor regions. Significantly greater top-250-clone fractions characterized tumors relative to blood (p = 0.039).

From roughly 18-30 mg of unsorted bulk tissue, DNA and RNA were co-extracted together. Concerning this clonotype: Its antigen is unknown. Being one base from a much bigger clone, this may be a read error.

CDR1 SEHNR and CDR2 FQNEAQ come from the germline V gene (reference sequence). The CDR3 has 16 amino acids. V lost 2 bases and J lost 4; bases outside the gene matches: 8. The chain carries TRBV7-9 and TRBJ2-7, with TRBD2 identical over 10 bases. Sequenced sample: liver tumor tissue from sampling region 5. Subset specified: tumor region T5, tumor centre. The sequence derives from a man aged 35-49 years with primary liver carcinoma and hepatitis B virus infection. CDR3 loop: CASSLSGASGRYEQYF. In DNA, the CDR3 is TGTGCCAGCAGCTTATCAGGAGCTAGCGGGAGATACGAGCAGTACTTC.